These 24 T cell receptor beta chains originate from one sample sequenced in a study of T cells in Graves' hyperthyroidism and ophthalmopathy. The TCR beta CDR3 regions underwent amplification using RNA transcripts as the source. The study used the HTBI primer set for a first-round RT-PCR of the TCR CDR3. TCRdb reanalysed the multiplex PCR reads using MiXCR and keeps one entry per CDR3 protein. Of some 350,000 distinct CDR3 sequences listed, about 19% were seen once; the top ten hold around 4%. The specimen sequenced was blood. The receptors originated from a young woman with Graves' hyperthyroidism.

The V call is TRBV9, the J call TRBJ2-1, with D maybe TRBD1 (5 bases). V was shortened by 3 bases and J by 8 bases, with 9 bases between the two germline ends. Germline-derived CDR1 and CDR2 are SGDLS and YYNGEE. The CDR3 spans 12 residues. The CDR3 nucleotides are TGTGCCAGCAGCGATCAGGGCGATGAGCAGTTCTTC. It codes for CASSDQGDEQFF.

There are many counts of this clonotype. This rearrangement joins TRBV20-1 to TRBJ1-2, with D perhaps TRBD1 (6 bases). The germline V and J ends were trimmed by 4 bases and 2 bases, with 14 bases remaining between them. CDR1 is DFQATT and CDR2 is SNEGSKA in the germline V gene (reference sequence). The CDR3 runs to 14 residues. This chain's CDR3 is CSATTQGINYGYTF. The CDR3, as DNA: TGCAGTGCTACCACCCAGGGGATCAACTATGGCTACACCTTC.

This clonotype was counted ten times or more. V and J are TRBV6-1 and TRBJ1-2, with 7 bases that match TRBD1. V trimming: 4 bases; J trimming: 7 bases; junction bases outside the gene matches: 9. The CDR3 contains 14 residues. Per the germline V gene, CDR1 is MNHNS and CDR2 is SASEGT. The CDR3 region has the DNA TGTGCCAGCAGTGGACAGGGAAGGTTAAGTGGCTACACCTTC. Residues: CASSGQGRLSGYTF.

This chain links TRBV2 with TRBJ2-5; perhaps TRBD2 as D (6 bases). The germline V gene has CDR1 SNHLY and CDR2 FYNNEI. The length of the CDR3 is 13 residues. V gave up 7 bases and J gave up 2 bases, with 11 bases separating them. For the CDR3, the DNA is TGTGCCAGCAACCCAGGGAGGCAAGAGACCCAGTACTTC. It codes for CASNPGRQETQYF.

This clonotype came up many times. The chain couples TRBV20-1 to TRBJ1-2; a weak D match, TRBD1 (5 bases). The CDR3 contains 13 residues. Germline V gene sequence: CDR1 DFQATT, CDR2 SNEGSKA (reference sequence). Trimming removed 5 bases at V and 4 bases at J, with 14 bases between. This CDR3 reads CSAGGGVIYGYTF. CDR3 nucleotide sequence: TGCAGTGCTGGGGGAGGAGTTATCTATGGCTACACCTTC.

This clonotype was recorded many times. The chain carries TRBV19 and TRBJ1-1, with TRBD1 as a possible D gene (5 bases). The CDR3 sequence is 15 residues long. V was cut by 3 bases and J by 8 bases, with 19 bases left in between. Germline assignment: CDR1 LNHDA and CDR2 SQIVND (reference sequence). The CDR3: CASSISNWGRGEAFF. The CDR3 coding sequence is TGTGCCAGTAGTATCTCTAATTGGGGAAGGGGAGAAGCTTTCTTT.

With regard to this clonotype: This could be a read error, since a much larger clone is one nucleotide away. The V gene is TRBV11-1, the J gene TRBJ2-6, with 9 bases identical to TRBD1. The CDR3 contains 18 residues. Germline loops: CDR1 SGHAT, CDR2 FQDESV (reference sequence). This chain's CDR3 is CASSFRTGDASGANVLAF. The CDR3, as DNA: TGTGCCAGCAGCTTTCGGACAGGGGATGCGTCTGGGGCCAACGTCCTGGCTTTC.

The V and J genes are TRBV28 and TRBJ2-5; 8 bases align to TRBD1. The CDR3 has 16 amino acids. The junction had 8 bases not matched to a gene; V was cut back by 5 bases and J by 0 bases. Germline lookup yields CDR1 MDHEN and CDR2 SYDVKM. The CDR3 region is CASSLHGQGHQETQYF. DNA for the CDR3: TGTGCCAGCAGTCTCCACGGACAGGGACACCAAGAGACCCAGTACTTC.

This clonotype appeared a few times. CDR3 nucleotides: TGCGCCAGCAGCCCCATGGAGGGTCAGGAGACCCAGTACTTC. Its translation is CASSPMEGQETQYF. The chain employs TRBV5-1 and TRBJ2-5, with D perhaps matching TRBD2 (6 bases). This CDR3 is built from 14 residues. Germline CDR1 and CDR2: SGHRS and YFSETQ. V was pared by 4 bases and J by 5 bases, with 15 bases between.

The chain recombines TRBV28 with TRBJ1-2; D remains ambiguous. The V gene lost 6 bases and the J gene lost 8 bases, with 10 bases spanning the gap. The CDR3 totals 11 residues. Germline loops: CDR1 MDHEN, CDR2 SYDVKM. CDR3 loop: CASSQTLGYTF. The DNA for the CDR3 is TGTGCCAGCAGCCAAACGCTAGGCTACACCTTC.

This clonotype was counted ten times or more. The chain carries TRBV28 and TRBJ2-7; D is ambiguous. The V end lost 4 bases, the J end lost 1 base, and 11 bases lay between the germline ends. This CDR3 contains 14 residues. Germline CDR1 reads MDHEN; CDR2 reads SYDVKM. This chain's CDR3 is CASSSGSHSYEQYF. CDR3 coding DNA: TGTGCCAGCAGTTCTGGGTCACATTCCTACGAGCAGTACTTC. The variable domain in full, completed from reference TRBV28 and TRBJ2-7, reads DVKVTQSSRYLVKRTGEKVFLECVQDMDHENMFWYRQDPGLGLRLIYFSYDVKMKEKGDIPEGYSVSREKKERFSLILESASTNQTSMYLCASSSGSHSYEQYFGPGTRLTVT.

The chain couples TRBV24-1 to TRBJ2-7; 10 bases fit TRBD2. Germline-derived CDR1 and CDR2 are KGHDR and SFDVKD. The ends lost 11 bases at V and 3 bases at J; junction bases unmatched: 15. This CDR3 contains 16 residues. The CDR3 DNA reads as TGTGCCAGCTCCCTACCTGTTACTAGCGGGGTCTACGAGCAGTACTTC. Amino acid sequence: CASSLPVTSGVYEQYF.

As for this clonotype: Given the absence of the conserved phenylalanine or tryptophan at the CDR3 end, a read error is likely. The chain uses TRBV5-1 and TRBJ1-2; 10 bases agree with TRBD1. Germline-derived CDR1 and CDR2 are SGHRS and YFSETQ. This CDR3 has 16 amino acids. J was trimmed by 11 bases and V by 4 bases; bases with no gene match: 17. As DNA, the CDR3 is TGCGCCAGCAGCCCGGGGGACCGGGACAGGGGAAGCCGTTACACCTCC. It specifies CASSPGDRDRGSRYTS.

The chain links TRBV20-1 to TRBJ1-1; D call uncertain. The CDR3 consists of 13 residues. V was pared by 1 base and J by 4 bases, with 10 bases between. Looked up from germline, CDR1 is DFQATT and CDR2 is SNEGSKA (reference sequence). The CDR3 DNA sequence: TGCAGTGCTAGAGGGCCCATTGGCACTGAAGCTTTCTTT. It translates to CSARGPIGTEAFF.

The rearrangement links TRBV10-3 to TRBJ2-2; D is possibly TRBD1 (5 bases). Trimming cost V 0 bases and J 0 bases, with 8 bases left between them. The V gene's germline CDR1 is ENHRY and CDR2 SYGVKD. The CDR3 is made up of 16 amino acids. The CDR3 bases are TGTGCCATCAGTGAGTCCCAGACAGCGAACACCGGGGAGCTGTTTTTT. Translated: CAISESQTANTGELFF.

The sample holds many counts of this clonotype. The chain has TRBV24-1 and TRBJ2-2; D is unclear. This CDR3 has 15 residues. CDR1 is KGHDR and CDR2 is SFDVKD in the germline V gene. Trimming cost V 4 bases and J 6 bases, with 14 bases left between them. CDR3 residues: CATSDRTPHAGELFF. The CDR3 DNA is TGTGCCACCAGTGACAGGACCCCCCACGCCGGGGAGCTGTTTTTT.

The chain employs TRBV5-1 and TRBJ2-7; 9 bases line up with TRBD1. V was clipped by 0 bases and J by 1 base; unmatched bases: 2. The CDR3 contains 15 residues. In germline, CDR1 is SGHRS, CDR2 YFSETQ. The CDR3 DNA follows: TGCGCCAGCAGCTTGGATGGGACAGGGTCCTACGAGCAGTACTTC. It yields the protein CASSLDGTGSYEQYF. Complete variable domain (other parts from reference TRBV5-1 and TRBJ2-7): KAGVTQTPRYLIKTRGQQVTLSCSPISGHRSVSWYQQTPGQGLQFLFEYFSETQRNKGNFPGRFSGRQFSNSRSEMNVSTLELGDSALYLCASSLDGTGSYEQYFGPGTRLTVT.

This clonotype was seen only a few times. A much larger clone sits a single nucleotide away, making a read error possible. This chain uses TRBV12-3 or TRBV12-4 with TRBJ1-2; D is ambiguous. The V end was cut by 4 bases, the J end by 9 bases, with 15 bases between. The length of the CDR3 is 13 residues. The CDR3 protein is CASSSDLGDSYTF. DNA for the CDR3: TGTGCCAGCAGTTCCGACCTGGGAGATAGCTACACCTTC.

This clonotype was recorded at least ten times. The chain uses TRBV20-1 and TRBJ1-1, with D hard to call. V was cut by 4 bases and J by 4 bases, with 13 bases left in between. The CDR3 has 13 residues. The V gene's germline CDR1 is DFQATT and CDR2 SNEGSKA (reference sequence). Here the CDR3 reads CSATRTAATEAFF. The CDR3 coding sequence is TGCAGTGCTACACGGACCGCCGCCACTGAAGCTTTCTTT.

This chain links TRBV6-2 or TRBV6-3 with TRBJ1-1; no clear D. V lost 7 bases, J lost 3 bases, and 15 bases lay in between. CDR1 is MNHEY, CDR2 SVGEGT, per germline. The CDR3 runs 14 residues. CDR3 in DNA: TGTGCCAGCACCAACCGGGCGGGAGACACTGAAGCTTTCTTT. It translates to CASTNRAGDTEAFF.

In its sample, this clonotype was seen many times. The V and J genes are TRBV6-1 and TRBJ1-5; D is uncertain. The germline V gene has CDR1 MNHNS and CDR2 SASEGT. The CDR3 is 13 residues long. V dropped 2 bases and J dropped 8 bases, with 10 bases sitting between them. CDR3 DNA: TGTGCCAGCAGTGAAAACCCCCAGAAGCCCCAGCATTTT. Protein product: CASSENPQKPQHF.

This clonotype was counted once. The CDR3 DNA is TGTGCCAGCAGTCGGGACAGGGGATTCGACGGCTACACCTTC. Its translation: CASSRDRGFDGYTF. The chain recombines TRBV6-1 with TRBJ1-2; TRBD1 matches 10 bases. Germline trimming cut 5 bases from V and 8 bases from J; bases unmatched to any gene: 8. Germline V gene data show CDR1 as MNHNS and CDR2 as SASEGT. CDR3 length: 14 amino acids.

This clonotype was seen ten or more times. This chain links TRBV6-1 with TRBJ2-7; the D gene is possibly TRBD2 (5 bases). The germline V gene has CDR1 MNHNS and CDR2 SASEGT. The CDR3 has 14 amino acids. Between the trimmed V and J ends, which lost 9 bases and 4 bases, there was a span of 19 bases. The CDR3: CASQRARGVYEQYF. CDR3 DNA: TGTGCCAGTCAAAGGGCCCGGGGAGTATACGAGCAGTACTTC.

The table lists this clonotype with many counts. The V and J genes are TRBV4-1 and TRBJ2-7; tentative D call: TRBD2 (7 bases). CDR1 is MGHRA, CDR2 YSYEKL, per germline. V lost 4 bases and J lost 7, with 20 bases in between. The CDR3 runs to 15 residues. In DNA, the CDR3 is TGCGCCAGCAGCCGTGTCTTGGGGGCGGGGGTTGAGCAGTACTTC. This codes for CASSRVLGAGVEQYF.